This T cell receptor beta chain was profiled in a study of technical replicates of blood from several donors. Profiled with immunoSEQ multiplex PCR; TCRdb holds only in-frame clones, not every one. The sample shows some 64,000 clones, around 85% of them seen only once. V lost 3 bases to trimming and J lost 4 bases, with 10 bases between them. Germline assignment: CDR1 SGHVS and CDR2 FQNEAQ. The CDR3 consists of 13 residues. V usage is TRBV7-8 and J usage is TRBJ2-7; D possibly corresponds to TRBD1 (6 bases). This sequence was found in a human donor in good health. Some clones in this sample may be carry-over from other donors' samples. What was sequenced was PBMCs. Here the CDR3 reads CASSFGTTYEQYF. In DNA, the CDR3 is TGTGCCAGCAGCTTCGGGACAACTTACGAGCAGTACTTC.